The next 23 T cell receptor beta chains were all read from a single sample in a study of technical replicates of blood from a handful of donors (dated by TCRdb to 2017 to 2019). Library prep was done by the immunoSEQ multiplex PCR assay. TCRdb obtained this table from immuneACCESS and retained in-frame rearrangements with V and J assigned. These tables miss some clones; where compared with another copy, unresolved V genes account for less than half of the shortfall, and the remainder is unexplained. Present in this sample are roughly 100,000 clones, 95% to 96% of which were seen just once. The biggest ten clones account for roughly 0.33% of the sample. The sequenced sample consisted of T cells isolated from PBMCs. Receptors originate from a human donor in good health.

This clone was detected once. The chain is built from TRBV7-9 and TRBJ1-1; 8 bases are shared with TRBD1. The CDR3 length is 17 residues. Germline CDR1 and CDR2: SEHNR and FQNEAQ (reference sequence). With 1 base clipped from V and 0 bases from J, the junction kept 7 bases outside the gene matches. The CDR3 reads CASSLDRGYQVNTEAFF. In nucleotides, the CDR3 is TGTGCCAGCAGCTTAGACAGGGGGTATCAGGTGAACACTGAAGCTTTCTTT.

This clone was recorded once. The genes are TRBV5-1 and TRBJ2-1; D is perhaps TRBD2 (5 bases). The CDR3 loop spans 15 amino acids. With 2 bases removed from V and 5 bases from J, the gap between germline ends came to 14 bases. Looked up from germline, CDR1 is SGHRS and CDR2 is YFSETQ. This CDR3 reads CASSFPSGGDNEQFF. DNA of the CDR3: TGCGCCAGCAGCTTCCCAAGCGGTGGGGACAATGAGCAGTTCTTC.

The CDR3 nucleotides are TGTGCCAGCAGCTACATGCCGCGCGGGCAAAGTGCCAATGAGCAGTTCTTC. This translates into CASSYMPRGQSANEQFF. V and J are TRBV7-3 and TRBJ2-1; maybe TRBD2 (5 bases). The CDR3 is 17 amino acids. Between the trimmed V and J ends, which lost 4 bases and 6 bases, there was a span of 22 bases. From germline, CDR1 is SGHTA and CDR2 FQGTGA.

CDR3 sequence (DNA): TGCGCCAGCAGCTTCAGGGGGAACACTGAAGCTTTCTTT. It specifies CASSFRGNTEAFF. V is TRBV10-1 and J is TRBJ1-1; tentative D call: TRBD1 (6 bases). The germline gives CDR1 WNHNN, CDR2 SYGVQD (reference sequence). The CDR3 runs to 13 residues. The V end was cut by 6 bases, the J end by 1 base, with 9 bases between.

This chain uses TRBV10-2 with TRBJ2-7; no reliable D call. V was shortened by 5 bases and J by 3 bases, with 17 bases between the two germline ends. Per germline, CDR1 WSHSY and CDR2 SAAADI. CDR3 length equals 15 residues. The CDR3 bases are TGCGCCAGCAGTAATGGTGTCAGGCTCAGCTACGAGCAGTACTTC. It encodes CASSNGVRLSYEQYF.

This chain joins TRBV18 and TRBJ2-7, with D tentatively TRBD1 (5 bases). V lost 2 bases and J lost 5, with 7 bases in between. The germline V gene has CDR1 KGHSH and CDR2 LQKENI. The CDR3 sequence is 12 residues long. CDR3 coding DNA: TGTGCCAGCTCACCAGACAGCCACGAGCAGTACTTC. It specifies CASSPDSHEQYF.

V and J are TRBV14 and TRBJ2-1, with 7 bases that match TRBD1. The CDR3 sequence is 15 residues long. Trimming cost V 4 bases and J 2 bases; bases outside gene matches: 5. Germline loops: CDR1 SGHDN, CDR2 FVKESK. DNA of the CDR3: TGTGCCAGCAGCCTACGACAGGGACCCTACAATGAGCAGTTCTTC. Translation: CASSLRQGPYNEQFF.

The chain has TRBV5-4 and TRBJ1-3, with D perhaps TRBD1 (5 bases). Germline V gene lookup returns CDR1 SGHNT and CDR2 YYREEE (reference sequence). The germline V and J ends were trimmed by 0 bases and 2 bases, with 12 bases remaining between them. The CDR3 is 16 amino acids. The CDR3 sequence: CASSLGGVFAGNTIYF. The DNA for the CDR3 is TGTGCCAGCAGCTTGGGGGGGGTATTCGCTGGAAACACCATATATTTT.

CDR3 in amino acids: CAISDREHTDTQYF. The CDR3 DNA sequence: TGTGCCATCAGCGACAGGGAACACACAGATACGCAGTATTTT. The gene calls are TRBV10-3 and TRBJ2-3, with TRBD1 matching 7 bases. CDR3 length: 14 amino acids. From germline, CDR1 is ENHRY and CDR2 SYGVKD. V shed 6 bases and J 2 bases; nucleotides not matched to a gene: 5.

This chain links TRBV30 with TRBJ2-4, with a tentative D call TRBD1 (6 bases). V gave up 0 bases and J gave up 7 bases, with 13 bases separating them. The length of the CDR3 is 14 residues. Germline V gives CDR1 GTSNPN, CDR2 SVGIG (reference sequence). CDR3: CAWSVLSGVNIQYF. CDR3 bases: TGTGCCTGGAGTGTCTTGTCAGGGGTCAACATTCAGTACTTC.

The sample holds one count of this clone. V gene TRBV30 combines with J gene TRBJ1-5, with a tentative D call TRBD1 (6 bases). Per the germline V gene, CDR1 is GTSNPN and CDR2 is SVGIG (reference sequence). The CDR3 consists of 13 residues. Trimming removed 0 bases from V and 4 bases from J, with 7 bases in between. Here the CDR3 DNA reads TGTGCCTGGAGTGTACAGGGAAATCAGCCCCAGCATTTT. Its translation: CAWSVQGNQPQHF. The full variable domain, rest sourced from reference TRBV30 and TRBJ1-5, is SQTIHQWPATLVQPVGSPLSLECTVEGTSNPNLYWYRQAAGRGLQLLFYSVGIGQISSEVPQNLSASRPQDRQFILSSKKLLLSDSGFYLCAWSVQGNQPQHFGDGTRLSIL.

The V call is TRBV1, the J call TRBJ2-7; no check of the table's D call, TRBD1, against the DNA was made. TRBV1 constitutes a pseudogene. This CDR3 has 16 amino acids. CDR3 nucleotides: TGCACCAGCAGCCAAGATCACAACGTTTACTCCTACGAGCAGTACTTC. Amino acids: CTSSQDHNVYSYEQYF.

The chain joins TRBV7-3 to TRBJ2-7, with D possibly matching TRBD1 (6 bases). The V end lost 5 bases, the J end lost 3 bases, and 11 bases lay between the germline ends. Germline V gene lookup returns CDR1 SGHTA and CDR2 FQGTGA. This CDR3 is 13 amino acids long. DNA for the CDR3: TGTGCCAGCAGCCTCCTACAGGGCTACGAGCAGTACTTC. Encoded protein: CASSLLQGYEQYF.

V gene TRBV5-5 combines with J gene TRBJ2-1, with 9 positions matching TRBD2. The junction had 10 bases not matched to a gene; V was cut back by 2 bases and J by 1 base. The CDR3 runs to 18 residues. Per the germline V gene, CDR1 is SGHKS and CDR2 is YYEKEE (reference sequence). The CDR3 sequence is CASSFKLGLARSYNEQFF. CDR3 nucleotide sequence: TGTGCCAGCAGCTTTAAGCTTGGACTAGCGAGGTCCTACAATGAGCAGTTCTTC.

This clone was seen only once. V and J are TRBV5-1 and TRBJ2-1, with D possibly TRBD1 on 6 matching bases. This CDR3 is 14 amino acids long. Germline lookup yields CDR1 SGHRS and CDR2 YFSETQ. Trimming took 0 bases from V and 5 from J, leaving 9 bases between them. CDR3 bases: TGCGCCAGCAGCTTGGAACAGGGAAACAATGAGCAGTTCTTC. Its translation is CASSLEQGNNEQFF.

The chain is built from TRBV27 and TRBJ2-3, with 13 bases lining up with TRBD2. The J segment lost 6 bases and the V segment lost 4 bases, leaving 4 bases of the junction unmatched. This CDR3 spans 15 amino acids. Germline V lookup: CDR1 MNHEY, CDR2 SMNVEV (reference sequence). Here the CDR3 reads CASSSTTSGRDTQYF. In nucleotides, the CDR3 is TGTGCCAGCAGTTCGACGACTAGCGGGAGGGATACGCAGTATTTT.

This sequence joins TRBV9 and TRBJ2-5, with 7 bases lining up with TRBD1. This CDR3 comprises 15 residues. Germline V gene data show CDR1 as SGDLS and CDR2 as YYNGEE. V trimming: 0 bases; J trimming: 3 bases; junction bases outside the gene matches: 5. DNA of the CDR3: TGTGCCAGCAGCGTAGGGGGGACAGATGAAGAGACCCAGTACTTC. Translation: CASSVGGTDEETQYF. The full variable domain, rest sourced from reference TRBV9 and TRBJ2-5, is DSGVTQTPKHLITATGQRVTLRCSPRSGDLSVYWYQQSLDQGLQFLIQYYNGEERAKGNILERFSAQQFPDLHSELNLSSLELGDSALYFCASSVGGTDEETQYFGPGTRLLVL.

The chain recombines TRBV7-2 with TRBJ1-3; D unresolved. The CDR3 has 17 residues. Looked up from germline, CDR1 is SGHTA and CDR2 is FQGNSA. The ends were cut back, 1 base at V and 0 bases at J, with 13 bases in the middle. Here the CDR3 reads CASSLVPAASSGNTIYF. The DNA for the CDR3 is TGTGCCAGCAGCTTAGTCCCAGCGGCGAGCTCTGGAAACACCATATATTTT.

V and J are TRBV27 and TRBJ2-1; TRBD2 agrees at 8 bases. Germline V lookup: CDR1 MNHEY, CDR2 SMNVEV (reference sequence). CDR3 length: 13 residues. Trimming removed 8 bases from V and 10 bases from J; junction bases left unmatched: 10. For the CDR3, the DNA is TGTGCCAGCGGGGGACTAGGGGGAGTGGAGCAGTTCTTC. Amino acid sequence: CASGGLGGVEQFF.

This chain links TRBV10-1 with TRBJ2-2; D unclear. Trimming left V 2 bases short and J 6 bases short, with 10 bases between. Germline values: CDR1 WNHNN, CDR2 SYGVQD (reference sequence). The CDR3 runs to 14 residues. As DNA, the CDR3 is TGCGCCAGCAGTGAGATCCAGAGGCCCGGGGAGCTGTTTTTT. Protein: CASSEIQRPGELFF.

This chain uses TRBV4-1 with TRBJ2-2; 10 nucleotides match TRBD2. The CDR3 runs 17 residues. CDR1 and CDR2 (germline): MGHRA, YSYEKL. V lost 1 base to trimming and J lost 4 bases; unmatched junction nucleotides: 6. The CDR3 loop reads CASSQGSSGRATGELFF. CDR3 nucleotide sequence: TGCGCCAGCAGCCAAGGTTCCAGCGGGAGGGCCACCGGGGAGCTGTTTTTT.

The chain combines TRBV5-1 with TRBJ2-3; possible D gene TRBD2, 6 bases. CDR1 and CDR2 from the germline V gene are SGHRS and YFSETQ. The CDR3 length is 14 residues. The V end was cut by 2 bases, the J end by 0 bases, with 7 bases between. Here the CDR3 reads CASSFAGSTDTQYF. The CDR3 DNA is TGCGCCAGCAGCTTCGCGGGAAGCACAGATACGCAGTATTTT.

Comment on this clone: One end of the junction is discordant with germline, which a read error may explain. This chain's CDR3 is CASNQGYPGGKETQYF. CDR3 bases: TGCGCCAGCAACCAAGGGTATCCGGGAGGGAAGGAGACCCAGTACTTC. This chain links TRBV4-1 with TRBJ2-5; 8 bases fit TRBD2. This CDR3 spans 16 amino acids. Germline CDR1 MGHRA, CDR2 YSYEKL.